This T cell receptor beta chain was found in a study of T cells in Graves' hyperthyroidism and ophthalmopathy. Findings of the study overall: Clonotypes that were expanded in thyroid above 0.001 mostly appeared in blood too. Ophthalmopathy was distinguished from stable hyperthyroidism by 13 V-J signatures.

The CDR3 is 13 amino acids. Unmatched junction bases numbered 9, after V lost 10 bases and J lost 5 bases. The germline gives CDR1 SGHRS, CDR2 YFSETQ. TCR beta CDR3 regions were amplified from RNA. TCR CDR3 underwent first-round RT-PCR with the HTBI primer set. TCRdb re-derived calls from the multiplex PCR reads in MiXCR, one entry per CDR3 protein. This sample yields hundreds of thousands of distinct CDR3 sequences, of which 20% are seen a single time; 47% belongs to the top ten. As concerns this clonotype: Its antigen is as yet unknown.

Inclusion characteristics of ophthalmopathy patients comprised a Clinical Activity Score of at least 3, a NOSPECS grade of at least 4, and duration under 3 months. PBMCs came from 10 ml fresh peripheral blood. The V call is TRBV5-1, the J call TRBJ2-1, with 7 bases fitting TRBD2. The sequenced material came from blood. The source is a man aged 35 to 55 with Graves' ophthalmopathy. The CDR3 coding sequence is TGCGCCGGGAGGGGAGACAATAACAATGAGCAGTTCTTC. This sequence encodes CAGRGDNNNEQFF.